This TCR beta chain was sequenced for a study of blood T cell repertoires in COVID-19. Germline V lookup: CDR1 GTSNPN, CDR2 SVGIG (reference sequence). The CDR3 has 15 amino acids. The V gene lost 3 bases and the J gene lost 4 bases, with 15 bases spanning the gap. Here immunoSEQ multiplex PCR was the method, and the copy in TCRdb shows in-frame clones only, minus some. The sample gives fewer than 150,000 clones, about 90% of which show up once; more than 3.5% is in the top ten. This clonotype was sampled from a woman aged 55-75 years with acute or convalescent COVID-19. Material for sequencing was peripheral blood. The gene calls are TRBV30 and TRBJ1-4; possibly TRBD1 for D (6 bases). The CDR3 loop is CAWSPRGSHNEKLFF. CDR3 bases: TGTGCCTGGAGCCCTAGGGGGAGTCATAATGAAAAACTGTTTTTT.